The 25 T cell receptor beta chains below all came from one sample that was sequenced in a study of blood T cells in healthy people across ages. A second roughly 6 to 12 cycle PCR used barcoded and J-beta primers. TCRdb passed the 5' RACE reads through MiXCR, listing each CDR3 protein once. The sample has roughly 1,800,000 distinct CDR3 sequences; about 49% are singletons. Sequencing input: blood. These TCRs come from a woman aged 40 to 50 in good health.

V gene TRBV5-1 combines with J gene TRBJ2-5; the match to TRBD2 covers 7 bases. Trimming took 3 bases from V and 3 from J; bases not matched to a gene: 8. CDR1 is SGHRS and CDR2 is YFSETQ in the germline V gene. The CDR3 is 15 amino acids. The CDR3: CASSSLAEPKETQYF. The CDR3 nucleotides are TGCGCCAGCAGCTCGCTAGCGGAGCCAAAAGAGACCCAGTACTTC.

This clonotype was seen a few times. The chain has TRBV20-1 and TRBJ1-2; D gene unclear. V dropped 0 bases and J dropped 3 bases, with 5 bases sitting between them. Per germline, CDR1 DFQATT and CDR2 SNEGSKA (reference sequence). CDR3 length: 12 residues. CDR3 amino acids: CSARDPDYGYTF. CDR3 nucleotides: TGCAGTGCTAGAGATCCAGACTATGGCTACACCTTC.

This chain links TRBV29-1 with TRBJ2-4; D is unresolved. This CDR3 has 13 amino acids. Germline V gene data show CDR1 as SQVTM and CDR2 as ANQGSEA. V was pared by 1 base and J by 3 bases, with 7 bases between. CDR3 sequence (DNA): TGCAGCGTTGAAGGGCAGGACAAAAACATTCAGTACTTC. Encoded protein: CSVEGQDKNIQYF.

This clonotype showed up many times. The chain combines TRBV4-3 with TRBJ2-7; 8 bases map to TRBD2. Germline assignment: CDR1 LGHNA and CDR2 YSLEER. The CDR3 has 16 amino acids. The V and J ends lost 1 base and 3 bases, in that order; junction bases with no gene match: 8. The DNA of the CDR3 is TGCGCCAGCAGCCAAGGGACAGCGGGGGCTCGCTACGAGCAGTACTTC. As protein: CASSQGTAGARYEQYF.

This clonotype has just a few counts. The chain uses TRBV28 and TRBJ2-1; TRBD1 aligns across 7 bases. The CDR3 loop spans 14 amino acids. Trimming at V came to 2 bases and at J to 6 bases, leaving 4 bases not matched to a gene. Germline values: CDR1 MDHEN, CDR2 SYDVKM. The CDR3 DNA reads TGTGCCAGCAGTTTAGAGGGGGCCCTCAATGAGCAGTTCTTC. Amino acids: CASSLEGALNEQFF.

This clonotype came up once. J is TRBJ2-7 and V is TRBV3-1, with D possibly TRBD2 on 5 matching bases. Germline values: CDR1 LGHDT, CDR2 YNNKEL (reference sequence). This CDR3 contains 17 residues. Trimming took 3 bases from V and 7 from J, leaving 25 bases between them. CDR3 amino acids: CASSQTRTRNHGDEQYF. CDR3 bases: TGTGCCAGCAGCCAGACCCGGACTCGCAACCACGGGGATGAGCAGTACTTC.

This clonotype was seen a few times. This chain connects TRBV10-3 to TRBJ2-7, with D maybe TRBD1 (6 bases). Germline CDR1 ENHRY, CDR2 SYGVKD. V was trimmed by 0 bases and J by 2 bases, leaving 17 bases between them. This CDR3 has 17 amino acids. CDR3 DNA: TGTGCCATCAGTGAGTCGATCAGGGGCCTCCCTACCTACGAGCAGTACTTC. Amino acid sequence: CAISESIRGLPTYEQYF.

The rearrangement links TRBV7-2 to TRBJ2-7; possible D gene TRBD1, 5 bases. This CDR3 comprises 14 residues. CDR1 is SGHTA and CDR2 is FQGNSA in the germline V gene. The V gene lost 5 bases and the J gene lost 4 bases, with 15 bases spanning the gap. The CDR3 sequence is CASSQGRARYEQYF. The CDR3 DNA sequence: TGTGCCAGCAGCCAGGGTCGGGCGAGGTACGAGCAGTACTTC.

A few counts support this clonotype. The CDR3 reads CASSLEKGTAYQETQYF. The CDR3 nucleotides read TGTGCCAGCAGCCTAGAGAAGGGGACAGCCTACCAAGAGACCCAGTACTTC. The V and J genes are TRBV7-9 and TRBJ2-5, with TRBD1 identical over 7 bases. CDR1 SEHNR and CDR2 FQNEAQ come from the germline V gene (reference sequence). The CDR3 extends over 17 amino acids. V trimming: 5 bases; J trimming: 0 bases; junction bases outside the gene matches: 12.

This clonotype was found a few times. This chain joins TRBV20-1 and TRBJ2-7; TRBD2 is a possible D gene (5 bases). The CDR3 has 14 residues. Per germline, CDR1 DFQATT and CDR2 SNEGSKA (reference sequence). V was shortened by 5 bases and J by 2 bases, with 16 bases between the two germline ends. CDR3: CSAPPGAVTYEQYF. DNA for the CDR3: TGCAGTGCTCCACCCGGAGCGGTGACCTACGAGCAGTACTTC.

This clonotype is a singleton in its sample. This rearrangement joins TRBV7-2 to TRBJ2-4; 15 bases line up with TRBD2. This CDR3 spans 18 amino acids. V dropped 2 bases and J dropped 5; count of bases not matched to a gene: 7. Germline assignment: CDR1 SGHTA and CDR2 FQGNSA. CDR3 coding DNA: TGTGCCAGCAGCTTACGATGGACTAGCGGGGGGGCACAAAACATTCAGTACTTC. It yields the protein CASSLRWTSGGAQNIQYF.

This clonotype showed up just a few times. This chain joins TRBV29-1 and TRBJ1-2; no clear D. In germline, CDR1 is SQVTM, CDR2 ANQGSEA. CDR3 length: 15 residues. Trimming removed 0 bases from V and 4 bases from J, with 15 bases in between. CDR3 protein: CSVEDRAVRSYGYTF. CDR3 nucleotide sequence: TGCAGCGTTGAAGATAGAGCAGTTCGTAGCTATGGCTACACCTTC.

This chain connects TRBV20-1 to TRBJ2-1, with a possible D match to TRBD2 (5 bases). There are 14 residues in the CDR3. CDR1 is DFQATT and CDR2 is SNEGSKA in the germline V gene (reference sequence). The V end lost 5 bases, the J end lost 6 bases, and 17 bases lay between the germline ends. The CDR3 DNA is TGCAGTGCTGAAGCCACTAGTCTGGCCAATGAGCAGTTCTTC. It translates to CSAEATSLANEQFF.

V is TRBV7-9 and J is TRBJ2-1; 11 positions agree with TRBD2. CDR1 and CDR2 from the germline V gene are SEHNR and FQNEAQ (reference sequence). The J segment lost 6 bases and the V segment lost 6 bases, leaving 10 bases of the junction unmatched. The CDR3 length is 16 residues. CDR3 coding DNA: TGTGCCAGCAGTAAAACCGGGACTAGCGGTTTCAATGAGCAGTTCTTC. This gives the protein CASSKTGTSGFNEQFF.

The V gene is TRBV20-1, the J gene TRBJ2-7; D is perhaps TRBD1 (6 bases). CDR1 is DFQATT, CDR2 SNEGSKA, per germline (reference sequence). The CDR3 loop spans 18 amino acids. V was trimmed by 6 bases and J by 0 bases, leaving 27 bases between them. The DNA for the CDR3 is TGCAGTGCCGAAAACTCCCGCTTACAGGGCCCCAGCTCCTACGAGCAGTACTTC. This encodes CSAENSRLQGPSSYEQYF.

This clonotype was seen a handful of times. This rearrangement joins TRBV12-3 or TRBV12-4 to TRBJ1-2; 7 positions agree with TRBD1. With V trimmed by 4 bases and J by 6 bases, 8 bases remained unmatched. CDR3 length equals 14 residues. This chain's CDR3 is CASSSTGRHNGYTF. The CDR3 nucleotides are TGTGCCAGCAGTTCGACAGGGAGGCACAATGGCTACACCTTC.

J is TRBJ2-4 and V is TRBV2; 9 nucleotides align to TRBD1. V was pared by 3 bases and J by 15 bases, with 15 bases of the junction left unmatched. The germline V gene has CDR1 SNHLY and CDR2 FYNNEI. This CDR3 comprises 15 residues. The CDR3 region has the DNA TGTGCCAGCAGTGACGGGACAGGGTCCAGCTACGAGCGGTACTTC. As protein: CASSDGTGSSYERYF.

Points on this clonotype: Sequence at one end of the junction differs from germline and may be a read error. The chain links TRBV5-1 to TRBJ2-4, with D unclear. CDR1 is SGHRS, CDR2 YFSETQ, per germline. The CDR3 length is 16 residues. The CDR3 here is CASSLGLGVAKNIQNF. In DNA form, the CDR3 reads TGCGCCAGCAGCTTGGGTCTTGGGGTAGCCAAAAACATTCAGAACTTC.

A few counts support this clonotype. The chain employs TRBV27 and TRBJ2-1, with 8 nucleotides matching TRBD1. The V and J ends lost 6 bases and 7 bases, in that order; junction bases with no gene match: 8. This CDR3 contains 14 residues. Germline values: CDR1 MNHEY, CDR2 SMNVEV (reference sequence). The CDR3 here is CASSTAGGRNEQFF. DNA for the CDR3: TGTGCCAGCAGCACAGCAGGGGGCAGGAATGAGCAGTTCTTC.

The V call is TRBV6-5, the J call TRBJ2-7; D is perhaps TRBD1 (5 bases). V was cut by 3 bases and J by 0 bases, with 9 bases left in between. The CDR3 totals 14 residues. Germline V gene lookup returns CDR1 MNHEY and CDR2 SVGAGI. DNA for the CDR3: TGTGCCAGCAGTTATATCGACAGCTCCTACGAGCAGTACTTC. Translating it yields CASSYIDSSYEQYF.

The V gene is TRBV10-3, the J gene TRBJ2-1; maybe TRBD2 (6 bases). Per the germline V gene, CDR1 is ENHRY and CDR2 is SYGVKD. This CDR3 comprises 13 residues. V lost 6 bases and J lost 9, with 15 bases in between. The CDR3: CAISGTAASEQFF. CDR3 DNA sequence: TGTGCCATCAGCGGGACTGCGGCGAGTGAGCAGTTCTTC.

The genes are TRBV6-5 and TRBJ2-6; 10 bases are a match to TRBD1. Germline loops: CDR1 MNHEY, CDR2 SVGAGI. Losses at the gene ends were 6 bases for V and 2 bases for J; bases not matched to a gene: 4. The CDR3 spans 16 residues. CDR3 loop: CASRRDRGAGANVLTF. The CDR3 coding sequence is TGTGCCAGCAGGCGGGACAGGGGTGCTGGGGCCAACGTCCTGACTTTC.

This rearrangement joins TRBV20-1 to TRBJ1-2; the D is unclear. This CDR3 has 10 amino acids. Looked up from germline, CDR1 is DFQATT and CDR2 is SNEGSKA (reference sequence). V was shortened by 0 bases and J by 7 bases, with 3 bases between the two germline ends. DNA for the CDR3: TGCAGTGCTAGAGAGGTTGGCTACACCTTC. Translation gives CSAREVGYTF.

The genes are TRBV29-1 and TRBJ1-2; D is uncertain. V was clipped by 2 bases and J by 8 bases, with 6 bases between them. The CDR3 sequence is 10 residues long. Germline CDR1 and CDR2: SQVTM and ANQGSEA. CDR3 in amino acids: CSVEQTGYTF. The CDR3 DNA is TGCAGCGTTGAACAGACGGGCTACACCTTC.

This chain uses TRBV4-1 with TRBJ2-3, with TRBD2 matching over 8 bases. The CDR3 has 14 amino acids. Germline CDR1 reads MGHRA; CDR2 reads YSYEKL. The V segment lost 1 base and the J segment 8 bases; nucleotides outside the gene matches: 5. The CDR3 bases are TGCGCCAGCAGCCAAGGACAGCTAGCGGGTACGCAGTATTTT. Translated: CASSQGQLAGTQYF.